The 6 T cell receptor beta chains below come from one sample, sequenced in a study of OX40 agonist ivuxolimab in advanced cancers. TCRdb's table, derived via immunoSEQ multiplex PCR, lists solely in-frame clones and lacks some. The sample yields 83,000 or so clones, just over 85% seen once. The starting material was CD4+ or CD8+ T cells sorted from blood, obtained in a trial of the OX40 agonist ivuxolimab. Receptors originate from an adult with an advanced solid tumor such as melanoma, head and neck, liver or kidney cancer.

Written as DNA, the CDR3 is TGTGCCAGCAGCTCGCGGACCCACACCGGGGAGCTGTTTTTT. Translating gives CASSSRTHTGELFF. The rearrangement uses TRBV9 and TRBJ2-2, with unresolved D. Trimming pared 4 bases from V and 3 bases from J, leaving 10 bases between. Germline V gene data show CDR1 as SGDLS and CDR2 as YYNGEE. This CDR3 is 14 amino acids long.

This clone was seen only a few times. V usage is TRBV7-2 and J usage is TRBJ2-7; D unresolved. Germline lookup yields CDR1 SGHTA and CDR2 FQGNSA. The CDR3 has 15 residues. Deletions cut 1 base from V and 5 bases from J, with 15 bases between. The CDR3 DNA reads as TGTGCCAGCAGCTTAGGCAGTGCTGGCCTCAACGAGCAGTACTTC. It encodes CASSLGSAGLNEQYF.

The rearrangement links TRBV4-2 to TRBJ1-1; no reliable D call. The CDR3 consists of 13 residues. V lost 1 base to trimming and J lost 7 bases, with 10 bases between them. Germline V gene data show CDR1 as LGHNA and CDR2 as YNFKEQ. The DNA of the CDR3 is TGTGCCAGCAGCCAAGGGCGGGCAGATGAAGCTTTCTTT. It translates to CASSQGRADEAFF.

The rearrangement uses TRBV11-2 and TRBJ2-1; 7 bases line up with TRBD2. The CDR3 contains 18 residues. V lost 4 bases, J lost 7 bases, and 19 bases stayed unmatched. Germline CDR1 reads SGHAT; CDR2 reads FQNNGV. The CDR3 is CASSSLSWEGVVYNEQFF. In DNA, the CDR3 is TGTGCCAGCAGCTCCTTAAGCTGGGAGGGAGTCGTATATAATGAGCAGTTCTTC.

The chain carries TRBV6-5 and TRBJ1-1, with a weak D call TRBD1 (6 bases). The CDR3 spans 14 residues. Germline values: CDR1 MNHEY, CDR2 SVGAGI. Trimming stripped 5 bases from V and 4 bases from J, with 14 bases between. CDR3 in amino acids: CASSVRGAGTEAFF. The CDR3 DNA is TGTGCCAGCAGTGTCCGGGGGGCGGGCACTGAAGCTTTCTTT.

This chain connects TRBV9 to TRBJ1-3; possible D gene TRBD1, 5 bases. The CDR3 extends over 17 amino acids. V shed 2 bases and J shed 0 bases, with 15 bases lying between them. CDR1 and CDR2 from the germline V gene are SGDLS and YYNGEE. The CDR3 reads CASSVWGGANSGNTIYF. The CDR3 region has the DNA TGTGCCAGCAGCGTCTGGGGAGGGGCGAACTCTGGAAACACCATATATTTT.